This TCR beta chain was profiled in a study of blood T cell repertoires in COVID-19. The data were produced by immunoSEQ multiplex PCR, yet TCRdb's version contains in-frame clones alone and is incomplete. The sample includes under 45,000 clones, about 87% of them seen just once. Trimming pared 9 bases from V and 2 bases from J, leaving 6 bases between. The germline gives CDR1 KGHDR, CDR2 SFDVKD. This CDR3 has 11 residues. This chain joins TRBV24-1 and TRBJ2-5; possibly TRBD1 for D (6 bases). The specimen sequenced was peripheral blood. This clonotype was sampled from a man aged 55 to 69 with active COVID-19. The CDR3 is CATGQQETQYF. CDR3 DNA: TGTGCCACCGGACAGCAAGAGACCCAGTACTTC.